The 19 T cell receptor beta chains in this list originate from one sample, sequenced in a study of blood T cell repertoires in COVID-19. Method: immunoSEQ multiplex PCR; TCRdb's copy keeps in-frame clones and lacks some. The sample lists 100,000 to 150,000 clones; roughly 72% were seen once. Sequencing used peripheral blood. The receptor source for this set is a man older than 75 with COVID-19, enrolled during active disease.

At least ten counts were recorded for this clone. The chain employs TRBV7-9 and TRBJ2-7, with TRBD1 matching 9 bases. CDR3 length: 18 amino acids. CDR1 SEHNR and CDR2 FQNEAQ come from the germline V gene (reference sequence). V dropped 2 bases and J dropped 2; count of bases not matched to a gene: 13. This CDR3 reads CASSLSPYSGQGPYEQYF. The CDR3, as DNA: TGTGCCAGCAGCTTATCACCGTACTCGGGACAGGGCCCCTACGAGCAGTACTTC.

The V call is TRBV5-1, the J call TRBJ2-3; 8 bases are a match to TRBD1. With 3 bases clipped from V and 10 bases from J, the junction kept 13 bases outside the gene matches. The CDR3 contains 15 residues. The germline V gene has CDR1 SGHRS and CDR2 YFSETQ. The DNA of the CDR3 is TGCGCCAGCAGCTCCGGGGACAGGTATACGGGGGCGCAGTATTTT. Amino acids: CASSSGDRYTGAQYF.

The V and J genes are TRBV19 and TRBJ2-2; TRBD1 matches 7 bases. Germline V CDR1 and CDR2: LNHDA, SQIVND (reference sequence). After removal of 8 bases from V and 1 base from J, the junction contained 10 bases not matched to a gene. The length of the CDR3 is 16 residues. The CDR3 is CASHPGTAKNTGELFF. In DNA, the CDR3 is TGTGCCAGTCACCCCGGGACAGCAAAGAACACCGGGGAGCTGTTTTTT.

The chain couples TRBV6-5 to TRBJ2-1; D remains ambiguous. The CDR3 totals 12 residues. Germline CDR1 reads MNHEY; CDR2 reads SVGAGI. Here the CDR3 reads CATFSPYNEQFF. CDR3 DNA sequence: TGTGCTACCTTTAGCCCCTACAATGAGCAGTTCTTC.

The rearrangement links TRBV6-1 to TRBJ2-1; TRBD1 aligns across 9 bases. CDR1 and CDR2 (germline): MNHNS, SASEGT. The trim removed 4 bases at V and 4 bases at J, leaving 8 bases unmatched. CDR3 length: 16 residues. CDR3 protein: CASSAGLDRGYNEQFF. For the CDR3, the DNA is TGTGCCAGCAGTGCCGGTCTGGACAGGGGTTACAATGAGCAGTTCTTC.

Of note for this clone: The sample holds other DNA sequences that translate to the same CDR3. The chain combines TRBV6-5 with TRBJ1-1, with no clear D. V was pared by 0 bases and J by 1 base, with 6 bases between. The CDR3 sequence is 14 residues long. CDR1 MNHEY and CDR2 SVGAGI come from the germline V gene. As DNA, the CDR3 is TGTGCCAGCAGTTACTCTGGAGGGAACACTGAAGCTTTCTTT. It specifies CASSYSGGNTEAFF.

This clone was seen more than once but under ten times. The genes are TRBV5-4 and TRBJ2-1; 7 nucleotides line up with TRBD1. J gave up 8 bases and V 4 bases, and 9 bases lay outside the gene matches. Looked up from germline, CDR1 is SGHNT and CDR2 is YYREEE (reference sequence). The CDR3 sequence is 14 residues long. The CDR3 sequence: CASSRPETGDEQFF. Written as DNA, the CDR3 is TGTGCCAGCAGCCGACCCGAAACAGGGGATGAGCAGTTCTTC.

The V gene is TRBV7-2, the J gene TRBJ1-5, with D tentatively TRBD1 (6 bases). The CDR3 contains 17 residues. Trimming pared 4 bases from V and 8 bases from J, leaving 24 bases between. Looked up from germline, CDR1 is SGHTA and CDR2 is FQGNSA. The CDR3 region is CASSSQASGGGYKPQHF. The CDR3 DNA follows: TGTGCCAGCAGCTCCCAAGCCTCGGGAGGGGGTTACAAGCCCCAGCATTTT.

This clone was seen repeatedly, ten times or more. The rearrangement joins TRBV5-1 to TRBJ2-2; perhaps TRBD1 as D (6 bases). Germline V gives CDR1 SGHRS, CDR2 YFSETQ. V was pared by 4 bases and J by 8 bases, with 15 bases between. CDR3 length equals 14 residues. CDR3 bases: TGCGCCAGCAGCACCCAACAGGGCTCAGGGGAGCTGTTTTTT. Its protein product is CASSTQQGSGELFF. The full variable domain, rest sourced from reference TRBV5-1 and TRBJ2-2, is KAGVTQTPRYLIKTRGQQVTLSCSPISGHRSVSWYQQTPGQGLQFLFEYFSETQRNKGNFPGRFSGRQFSNSRSEMNVSTLELGDSALYLCASSTQQGSGELFFGEGSRLTVL.

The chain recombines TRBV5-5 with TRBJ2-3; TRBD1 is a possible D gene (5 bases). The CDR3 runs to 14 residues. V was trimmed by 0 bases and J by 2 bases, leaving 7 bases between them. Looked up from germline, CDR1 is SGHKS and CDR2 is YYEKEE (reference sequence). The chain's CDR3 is CASSLAGNTDTQYF. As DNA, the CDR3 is TGTGCCAGCAGCTTGGCAGGGAACACAGATACGCAGTATTTT.

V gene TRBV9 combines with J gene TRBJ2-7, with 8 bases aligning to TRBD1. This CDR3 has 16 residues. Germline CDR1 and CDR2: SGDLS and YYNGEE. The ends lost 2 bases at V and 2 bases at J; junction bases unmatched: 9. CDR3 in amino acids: CASSVDLRTGTYEQYF. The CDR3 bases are TGTGCCAGCAGCGTGGATTTACGGACAGGGACCTACGAGCAGTACTTC.

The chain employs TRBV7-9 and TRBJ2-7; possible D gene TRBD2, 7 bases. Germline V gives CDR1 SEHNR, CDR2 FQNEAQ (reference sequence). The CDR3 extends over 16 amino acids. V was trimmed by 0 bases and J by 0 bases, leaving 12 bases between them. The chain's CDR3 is CASSLAGGGTSYEQYF. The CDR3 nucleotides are TGTGCCAGCAGCTTAGCAGGGGGAGGGACCTCCTACGAGCAGTACTTC.

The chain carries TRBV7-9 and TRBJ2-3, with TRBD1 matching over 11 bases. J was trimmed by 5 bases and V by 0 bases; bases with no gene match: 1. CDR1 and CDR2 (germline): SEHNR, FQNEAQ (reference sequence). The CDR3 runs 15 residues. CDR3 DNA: TGTGCCAGCAGCTTAGCGGGACAGGGGGTAGATACGCAGTATTTT. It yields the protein CASSLAGQGVDTQYF.

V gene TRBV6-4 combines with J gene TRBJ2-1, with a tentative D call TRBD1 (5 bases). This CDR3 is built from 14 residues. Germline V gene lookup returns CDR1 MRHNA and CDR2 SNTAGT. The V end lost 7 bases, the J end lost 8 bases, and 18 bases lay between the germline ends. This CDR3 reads CASNIPGSAHEQFF. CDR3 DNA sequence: TGTGCCAGCAATATCCCAGGGTCGGCACATGAGCAGTTCTTC.

CDR3 nucleotide sequence: TGTGCCAGCAGTTCGGTAGCGGGCCTACCCTACGAGCAGTACTTC. Translated: CASSSVAGLPYEQYF. The chain links TRBV28 to TRBJ2-7; TRBD2 aligns across 7 bases. The CDR3 is 15 residues long. Germline CDR1 reads MDHEN; CDR2 reads SYDVKM. V was pared by 4 bases and J by 2 bases, with 8 bases of the junction left unmatched.

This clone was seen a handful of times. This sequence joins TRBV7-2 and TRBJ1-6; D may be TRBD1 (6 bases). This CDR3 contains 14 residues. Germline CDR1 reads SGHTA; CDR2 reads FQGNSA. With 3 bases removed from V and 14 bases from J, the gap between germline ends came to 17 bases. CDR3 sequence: CASSLTVGEGALHF. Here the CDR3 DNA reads TGTGCCAGCAGCTTGACCGTCGGGGAGGGGGCCCTCCACTTT.

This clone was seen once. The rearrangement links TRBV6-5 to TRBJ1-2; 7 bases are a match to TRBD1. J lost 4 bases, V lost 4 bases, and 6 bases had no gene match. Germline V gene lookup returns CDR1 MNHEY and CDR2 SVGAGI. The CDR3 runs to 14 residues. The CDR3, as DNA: TGTGCCAGCAGTTCCCCCGACAGGGTCTATGGCTACACCTTC. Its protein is CASSSPDRVYGYTF.

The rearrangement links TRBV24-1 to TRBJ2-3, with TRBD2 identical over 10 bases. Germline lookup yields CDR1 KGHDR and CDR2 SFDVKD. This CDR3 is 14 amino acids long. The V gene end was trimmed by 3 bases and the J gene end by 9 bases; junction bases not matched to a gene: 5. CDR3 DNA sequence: TGTGCCACCAGTGATGGGACTAGCGCCCAAACGCAGTATTTT. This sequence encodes CATSDGTSAQTQYF.

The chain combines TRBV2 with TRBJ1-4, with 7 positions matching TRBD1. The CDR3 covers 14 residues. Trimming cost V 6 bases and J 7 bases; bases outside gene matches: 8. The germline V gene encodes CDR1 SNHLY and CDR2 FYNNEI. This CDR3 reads CASRGDSLVEKLFF. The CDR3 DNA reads TGTGCCAGCAGAGGGGACAGCCTGGTTGAAAAACTGTTTTTT.